This T cell receptor (beta chain) was captured in a study of T cell responses to AZD1222 COVID-19 vaccine. General observations from the study: Seropositive status at baseline applied to only five or six AZD1222 recipients. The donor group comprised mostly white British people and more females; the analysis possibly underestimated clonal diversity.

Sequencing was performed with immunoSEQ multiplex PCR; in TCRdb, only in-frame clones are kept and a portion is missing. Among 85,000 to 90,000 clones listed, about 89% were seen once. As to this clone: No antigen is known for it.

V dropped 11 bases and J dropped 8 bases, with 24 bases sitting between them. CDR1 is WSHSY and CDR2 is SAAADI in the germline V gene. This CDR3 has 14 residues. Both about-4-week and about-12-week second-dose recipients were combined. The starting material was peripheral blood, obtained 28 days after the second AZD1222 dose. This TCR derives from an adult who received the AZD1222 COVID-19 vaccine. The rearrangement links TRBV10-2 to TRBJ1-2, with no clear D. For the CDR3, the DNA is TGCGCCGCCACGGGGAGAGGGAAGTTTGACGGCTACACCTTC. This translates into CAATGRGKFDGYTF.